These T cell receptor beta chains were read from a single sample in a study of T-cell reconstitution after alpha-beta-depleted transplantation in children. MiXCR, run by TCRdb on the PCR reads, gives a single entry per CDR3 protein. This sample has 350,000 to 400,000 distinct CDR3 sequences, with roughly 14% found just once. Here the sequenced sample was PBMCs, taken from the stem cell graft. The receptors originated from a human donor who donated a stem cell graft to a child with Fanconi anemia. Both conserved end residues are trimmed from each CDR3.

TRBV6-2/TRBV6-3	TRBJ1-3	ASSDPSNPRSGNTIY
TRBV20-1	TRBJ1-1	SARRDRVNTEAF
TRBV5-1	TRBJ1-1	ASSLIGAGTEAF
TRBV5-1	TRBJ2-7	ASSKGEFYEQY
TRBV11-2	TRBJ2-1	ASSGHYRGNNEQF
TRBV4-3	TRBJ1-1	ASSHQDWGLGAF
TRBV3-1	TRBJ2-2	ASSRTAGTGELF
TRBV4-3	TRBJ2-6	ASSQFSGANVLT
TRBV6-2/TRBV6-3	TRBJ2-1	ASSYSPGQGIYNEQF
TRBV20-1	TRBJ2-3	SFRGSSTDTQY
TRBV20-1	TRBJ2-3	SARAGRSTDTQY
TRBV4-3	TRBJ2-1	ASAARAGGYNEQF
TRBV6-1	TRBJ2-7	ASRRFGALGDEQY
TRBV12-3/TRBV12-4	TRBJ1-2	ASSPRTGFYGYT
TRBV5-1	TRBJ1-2	ASSPESYGYT
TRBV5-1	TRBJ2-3	ASSLSGTTPVTQY
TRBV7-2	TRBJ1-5	ASSLFGRDQPQH
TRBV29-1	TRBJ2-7	SVGPSSYEQY
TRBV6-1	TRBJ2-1	ASQRGYSYNEQF
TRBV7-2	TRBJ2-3	ASSLAGLGTDTQY
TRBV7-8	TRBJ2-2	ASSSSGTSSGELF
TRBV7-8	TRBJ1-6	ASSLGAEHSPLH
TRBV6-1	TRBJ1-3	ASSRDSDSGNTIY
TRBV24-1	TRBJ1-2	AFLAGNVGGGYGYT
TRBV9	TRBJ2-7	ASSVEPGQGKLDEQY
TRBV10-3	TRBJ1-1	AISEGPGQEAF
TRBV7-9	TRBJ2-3	ASSGDRPSTDTQY
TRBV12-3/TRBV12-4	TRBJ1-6	ASSRRHNSPLH
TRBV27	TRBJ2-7	ASSLQGGNYEQY
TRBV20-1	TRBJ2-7	SASYPDRAYEQY
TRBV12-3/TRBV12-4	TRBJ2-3	ASSWRGAGGVDTQY
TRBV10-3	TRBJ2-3	AIRAGLGAPDTQY
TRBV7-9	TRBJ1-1	ASSPGGPLAF
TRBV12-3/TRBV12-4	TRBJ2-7	ASSQEQGKSYEQY
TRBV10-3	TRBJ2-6	AISLSGGKISGANVLT
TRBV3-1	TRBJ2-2	ASSQGGGVIAGELF
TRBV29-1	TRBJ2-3	SVIERTDTQY
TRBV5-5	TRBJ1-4	ASSFDSVSKLF
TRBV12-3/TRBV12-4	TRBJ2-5	ASGETRVETQY
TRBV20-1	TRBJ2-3	SASSRRAGRDTQY
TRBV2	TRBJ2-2	ASSLQTGGTGELF
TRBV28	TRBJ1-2	ASSSGLSNYGYT
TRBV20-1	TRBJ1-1	SASGTGGLRAF
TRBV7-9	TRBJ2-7	ASSLRVRNGDEQY
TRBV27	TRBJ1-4	ASSLWPNEKLF
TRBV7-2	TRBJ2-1	ASSVDQGKQF
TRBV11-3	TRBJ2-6	ASSMGAGGANVLT
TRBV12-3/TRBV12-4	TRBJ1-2	ASSLNRGSDGFT
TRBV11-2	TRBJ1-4	ASSAGTGPMEKLF
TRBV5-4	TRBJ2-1	ASSVPTSGEQF
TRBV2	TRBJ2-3	ASRFGDGNTDTQY
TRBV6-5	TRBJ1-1	ASSYSAGPLTEAF